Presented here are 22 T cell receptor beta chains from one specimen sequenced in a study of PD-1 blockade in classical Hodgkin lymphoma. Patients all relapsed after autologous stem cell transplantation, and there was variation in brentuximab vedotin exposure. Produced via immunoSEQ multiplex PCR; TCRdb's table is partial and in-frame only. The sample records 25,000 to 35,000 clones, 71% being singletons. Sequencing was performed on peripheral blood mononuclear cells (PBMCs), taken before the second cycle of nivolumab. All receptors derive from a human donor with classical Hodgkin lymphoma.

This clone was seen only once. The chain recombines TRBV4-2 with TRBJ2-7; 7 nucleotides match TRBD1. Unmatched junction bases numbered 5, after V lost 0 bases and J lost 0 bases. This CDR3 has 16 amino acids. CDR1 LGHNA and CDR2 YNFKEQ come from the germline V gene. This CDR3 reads CASSQDGTAVSYEQYF. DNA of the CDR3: TGTGCCAGCAGCCAAGATGGGACAGCAGTCTCCTACGAGCAGTACTTC.

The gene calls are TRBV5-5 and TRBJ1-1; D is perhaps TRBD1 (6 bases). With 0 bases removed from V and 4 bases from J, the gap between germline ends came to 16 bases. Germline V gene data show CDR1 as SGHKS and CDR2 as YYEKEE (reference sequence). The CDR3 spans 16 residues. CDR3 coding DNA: TGTGCCAGCAGCTTGGCTGGGTCAGGGGTAGGCACTGAAGCTTTCTTT. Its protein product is CASSLAGSGVGTEAFF.

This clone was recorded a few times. This CDR3 is CASSLDLALGGPQETQYF. CDR3 DNA: TGTGCCAGCAGCTTAGATTTGGCCCTCGGGGGACCACAAGAGACCCAGTACTTC. The V gene is TRBV11-2, the J gene TRBJ2-5; TRBD2 is a possible D gene (6 bases). Per the germline V gene, CDR1 is SGHAT and CDR2 is FQNNGV. The CDR3 totals 18 residues. The V and J ends lost 0 bases and 2 bases respectively, with 19 bases between them.

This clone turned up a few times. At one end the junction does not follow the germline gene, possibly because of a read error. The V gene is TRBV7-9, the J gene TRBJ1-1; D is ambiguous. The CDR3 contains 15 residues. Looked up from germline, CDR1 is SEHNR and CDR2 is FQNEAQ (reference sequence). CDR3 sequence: CASSKNPEENPEAFF. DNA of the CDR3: TGTGCCAGCAGCAAGAATCCTGAGGAGAACCCTGAAGCTTTCTTT.

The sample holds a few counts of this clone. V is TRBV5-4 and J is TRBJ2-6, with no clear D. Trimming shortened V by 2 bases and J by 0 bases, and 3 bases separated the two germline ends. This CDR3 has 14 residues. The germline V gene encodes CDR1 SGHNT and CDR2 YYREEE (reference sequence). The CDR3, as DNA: TGTGCCAGCAGCTTAGGCTCTGGGGCCAACGTCCTGACTTTC. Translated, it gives CASSLGSGANVLTF.

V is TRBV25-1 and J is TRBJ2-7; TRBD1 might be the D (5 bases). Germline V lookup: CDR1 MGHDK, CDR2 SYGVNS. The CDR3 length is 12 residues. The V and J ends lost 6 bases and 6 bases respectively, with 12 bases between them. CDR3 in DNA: TGTGCCAGCAGCGTGACAGTGGGCGAGCAGTACTTC. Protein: CASSVTVGEQYF.

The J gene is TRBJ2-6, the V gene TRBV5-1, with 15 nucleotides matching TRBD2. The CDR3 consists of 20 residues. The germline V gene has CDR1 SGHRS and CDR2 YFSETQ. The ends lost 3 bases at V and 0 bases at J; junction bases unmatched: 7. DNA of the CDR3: TGCGCCAGCAGCTCCCAGGGACTAGCGGGGGGCAACTCTGGGGCCAACGTCCTGACTTTC. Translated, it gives CASSSQGLAGGNSGANVLTF.

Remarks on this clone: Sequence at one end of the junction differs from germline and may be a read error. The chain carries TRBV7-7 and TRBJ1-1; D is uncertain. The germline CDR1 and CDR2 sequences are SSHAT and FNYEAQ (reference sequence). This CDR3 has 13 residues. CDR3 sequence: CASSLAFGTEAFF. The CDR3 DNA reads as TGTGCTAGCAGCTTAGCCTTTGGCACTGAAGCTTTCTTT.

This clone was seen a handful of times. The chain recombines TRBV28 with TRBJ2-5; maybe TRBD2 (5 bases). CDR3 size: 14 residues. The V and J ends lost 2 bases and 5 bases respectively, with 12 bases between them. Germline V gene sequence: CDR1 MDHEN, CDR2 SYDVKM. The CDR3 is CASSLRGFLETQYF. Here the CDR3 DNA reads TGTGCCAGCAGTTTAAGAGGGTTTCTTGAGACCCAGTACTTC.

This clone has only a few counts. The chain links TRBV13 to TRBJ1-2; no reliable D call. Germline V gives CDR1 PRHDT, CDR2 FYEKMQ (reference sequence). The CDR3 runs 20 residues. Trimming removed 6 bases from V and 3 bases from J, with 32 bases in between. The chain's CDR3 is CASSTHASGEGPVSDYGYTF. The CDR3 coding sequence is TGTGCCAGCAGTACCCACGCATCTGGGGAAGGCCCTGTTTCTGACTATGGCTACACCTTC.

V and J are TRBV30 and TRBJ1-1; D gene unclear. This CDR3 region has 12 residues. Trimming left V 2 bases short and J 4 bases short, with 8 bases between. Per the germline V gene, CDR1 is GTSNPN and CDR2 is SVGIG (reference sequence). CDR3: CAWSWGTTEAFF. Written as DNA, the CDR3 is TGTGCCTGGAGTTGGGGTACCACTGAAGCTTTCTTT.

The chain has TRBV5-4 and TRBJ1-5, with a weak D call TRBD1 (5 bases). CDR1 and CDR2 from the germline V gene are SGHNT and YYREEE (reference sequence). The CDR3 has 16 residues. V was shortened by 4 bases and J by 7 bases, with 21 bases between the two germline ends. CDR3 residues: CASSSGWGETSQPQHF. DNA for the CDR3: TGTGCCAGCAGCAGCGGTTGGGGGGAAACAAGCCAGCCCCAGCATTTT.

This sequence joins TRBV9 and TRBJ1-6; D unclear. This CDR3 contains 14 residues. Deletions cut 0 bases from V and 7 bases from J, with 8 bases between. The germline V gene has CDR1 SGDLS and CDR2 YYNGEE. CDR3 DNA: TGTGCCAGCAGCGTAGTTGCGGTCAATTCACCCCTCCACTTT. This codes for CASSVVAVNSPLHF. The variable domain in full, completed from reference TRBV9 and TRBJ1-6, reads DSGVTQTPKHLITATGQRVTLRCSPRSGDLSVYWYQQSLDQGLQFLIQYYNGEERAKGNILERFSAQQFPDLHSELNLSSLELGDSALYFCASSVVAVNSPLHFGNGTRLTVT.

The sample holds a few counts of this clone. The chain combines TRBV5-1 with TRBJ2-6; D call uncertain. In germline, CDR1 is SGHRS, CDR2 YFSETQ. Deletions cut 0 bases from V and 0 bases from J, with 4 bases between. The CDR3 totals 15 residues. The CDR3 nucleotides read TGCGCCAGCAGCTTGGCCTCCTCTGGGGCCAACGTCCTGACTTTC. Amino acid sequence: CASSLASSGANVLTF.

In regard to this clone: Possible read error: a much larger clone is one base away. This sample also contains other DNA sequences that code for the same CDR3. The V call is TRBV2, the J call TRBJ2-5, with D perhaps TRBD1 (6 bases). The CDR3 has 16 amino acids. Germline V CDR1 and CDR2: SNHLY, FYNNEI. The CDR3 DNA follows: TGTGCCAGCAGTGCCGGTTGGGGGCAGGACCAGGAGACCCAGTACTTC. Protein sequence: CASSAGWGQDQETQYF.

The CDR3 DNA follows: TGTGCCAGCAGACCCAACGACAGGAACTATGGCTACACCTTC. Protein product: CASRPNDRNYGYTF. The rearrangement joins TRBV7-2 to TRBJ1-2, with D perhaps matching TRBD1 (6 bases). V gave up 6 bases and J gave up 2 bases, with 13 bases separating them. Germline CDR1 and CDR2: SGHTA and FQGNSA. The CDR3 is 14 amino acids.

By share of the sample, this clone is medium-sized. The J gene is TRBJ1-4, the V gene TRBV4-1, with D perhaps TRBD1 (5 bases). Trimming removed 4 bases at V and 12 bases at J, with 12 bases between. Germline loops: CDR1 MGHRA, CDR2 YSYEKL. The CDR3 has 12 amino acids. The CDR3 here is CASSPTGEELFF. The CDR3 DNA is TGCGCCAGCAGCCCGACGGGGGAGGAACTGTTTTTT.

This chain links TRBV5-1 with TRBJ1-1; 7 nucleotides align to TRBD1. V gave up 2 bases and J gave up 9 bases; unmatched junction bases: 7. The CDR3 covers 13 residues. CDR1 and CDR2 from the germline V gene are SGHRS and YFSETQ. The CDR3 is CASSLHDREQAFF. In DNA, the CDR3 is TGCGCCAGCAGCTTACATGACAGGGAACAAGCTTTCTTT.

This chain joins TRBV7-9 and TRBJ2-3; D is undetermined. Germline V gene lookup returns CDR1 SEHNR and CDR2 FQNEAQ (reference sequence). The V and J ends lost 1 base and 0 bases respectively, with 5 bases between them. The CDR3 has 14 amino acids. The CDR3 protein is CASSLDYSTDTQYF. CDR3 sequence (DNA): TGTGCCAGCAGCTTAGATTACAGCACAGATACGCAGTATTTT. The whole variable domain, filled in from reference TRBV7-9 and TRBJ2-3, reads DTGVSQNPRHKITKRGQNVTFRCDPISEHNRLYWYRQTLGQGPEFLTYFQNEAQLEKSRLLSDRFSAERPKGSFSTLEIQRTEQGDSAMYLCASSLDYSTDTQYFGPGTRLTVL.

The CDR3 protein is CASSEGRRFGEKLFF. In DNA form, the CDR3 reads TGTGCCAGCAGTGAAGGGAGAAGGTTTGGTGAAAAACTGTTTTTT. The chain uses TRBV25-1 and TRBJ1-4; D is unclear. The CDR3 runs to 15 residues. V was clipped by 2 bases and J by 7 bases, with 14 bases between them. The germline V gene encodes CDR1 MGHDK and CDR2 SYGVNS.

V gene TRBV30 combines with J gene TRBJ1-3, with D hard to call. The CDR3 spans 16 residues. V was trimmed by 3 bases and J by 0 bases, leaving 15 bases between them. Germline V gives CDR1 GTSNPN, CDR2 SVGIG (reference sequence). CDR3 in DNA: TGTGCCTGGAGCTACTCGGGTTCCTTCTCTGGAAACACCATATATTTT. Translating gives CAWSYSGSFSGNTIYF.

The CDR3 bases are TGTGCCAGCAGGGACGGGCCTGACGGTACGCAGTATTTT. Translated: CASRDGPDGTQYF. This sequence joins TRBV2 and TRBJ2-3, with D uncertain. This CDR3 spans 13 amino acids. In germline, CDR1 is SNHLY, CDR2 FYNNEI. V dropped 6 bases and J dropped 8 bases, with 15 bases sitting between them. The full variable domain, in which reference TRBV2 and TRBJ2-3 provide the parts outside the CDR3, is EPEVTQTPSHQVTQMGQEVILRCVPISNHLYFYWYRQILGQKVEFLVSFYNNEISEKSEIFDDQFSVERPDGSNFTLKIRSTKLEDSAMYFCASRDGPDGTQYFGPGTRLTVL.